A selection of T cell receptor beta chains follows, all from one sample in a study of yellow fever vaccine responses in identical twins. TCRdb recomputed calls from the RT-PCR reads with MiXCR, one row per CDR3 protein. The table records 2,000 or so distinct CDR3 sequences, roughly 83% of them present only once. The sample here was T cells from blood (PBMCs), unsorted or a sorted subset (not recorded which), taken before or after yellow fever vaccination (not recorded which). Receptors were obtained from a young woman who received the yellow fever vaccine. Each CDR3 is given with its conserved first and last residue. D genes are given only for firm matches. Clone size is not always given. Where it is, it says once, few, many or a class for expanded clones.

size,J,V,D,CDR3,DNA
once,TRBJ1-2,TRBV7-9,.,CASSITRGAEYGYTF,TGTGCCAGCAGCATCACCAGGGGAGCAGAGTATGGCTACACCTTC
.,TRBJ1-1,TRBV9,TRBD1,CASSADRDTEAFF,TGTGCCAGCAGCGCCGACAGGGACACTGAAGCTTTCTTT
.,TRBJ2-7,TRBV9,.,CASSVVDGEEQYF,TGTGCCAGCAGCGTAGTGGACGGGGAGGAGCAGTACTTC
.,TRBJ2-2,TRBV23-1,TRBD1,CASSQEDRGQTNTGELFF,TGCGCCAGCAGTCAAGAAGACAGGGGGCAAACGAACACCGGGGAGCTGTTTTTT
.,TRBJ2-1,TRBV11-2,TRBD2,CASSLREGGLAGEFF,TGTGCCAGCAGCTTACGCGAGGGGGGACTAGCGGGAGAATTCTTC
.,TRBJ1-5,TRBV6-8,.,CASSYSRAGRSNQPQHF,TGTGCCAGCAGTTACAGTAGGGCAGGGCGGAGCAATCAGCCCCAGCATTTT
.,TRBJ2-3,TRBV2,.,CASSITDTQYF,TGTGCCAGCAGCATCACAGATACGCAGTATTTT
.,TRBJ2-3,TRBV10-1,.,CASSRAYTDTQYF,TGCGCCAGCAGTAGAGCATACACAGATACGCAGTATTTT
.,TRBJ1-5,TRBV2,.,CASSDVVSNQPQHF,TGTGCCAGCAGTGATGTGGTCAGCAATCAGCCCCAGCATTTT
.,TRBJ1-6,TRBV11-2,.,CASRLDPGRYNSPLHF,TGTGCCAGCCGTTTGGACCCTGGTCGCTATAATTCACCCCTCCACTTT
.,TRBJ1-2,TRBV10-3,.,CAISEIEGITNGYTF,TGTGCCATCAGTGAGATAGAGGGAATAACTAATGGCTACACCTTC
few,TRBJ1-2,TRBV4-1,TRBD1,CASSPGQGWDFVGGYTF,TGCGCCAGCAGCCCCGGACAGGGATGGGATTTCGTCGGTGGCTACACCTTC
.,TRBJ2-1,TRBV2,.,CASSPDADNEQFF,TGTGCCAGCAGTCCCGACGCCGACAATGAGCAGTTCTTC
.,TRBJ1-1,TRBV19,.,CASSIWTEAFF,TGTGCCAGTAGTATCTGGACTGAAGCTTTCTTT
.,TRBJ2-3,TRBV29-1,.,CSANRDKGDTQYF,TGCAGCGCCAACCGGGACAAGGGAGATACGCAGTATTTT
.,TRBJ1-5,TRBV23-1,.,CASSQSRGLGNQPQHF,TGCGCCAGCAGTCAATCGAGGGGGTTGGGAAATCAGCCCCAGCATTTT
.,TRBJ2-7,TRBV5-6,TRBD2,CASSLAGGEQYF,TGTGCCAGCAGCTTGGCGGGGGGAGAGCAGTACTTC
few,TRBJ2-1,TRBV29-1,.,CSVAPGGSYNEQFF,TGCAGCGTTGCGCCAGGGGGGTCCTACAATGAGCAGTTCTTC
.,TRBJ2-1,TRBV4-2,.,CASTSRRRESSYNEQFF,TGTGCCAGCACCTCAAGACGGAGGGAGAGCTCCTACAATGAGCAGTTCTTC
.,TRBJ2-2,TRBV28,TRBD1,CASSAQDRGTGELFF,TGTGCCAGCAGTGCACAGGACAGGGGCACCGGGGAGCTGTTTTTT
.,TRBJ1-1,TRBV18,.,CASSHPQYSTEAFF,TGTGCCAGCTCACACCCGCAGTACTCCACTGAAGCTTTCTTT
.,TRBJ1-5,TRBV6-9,.,CASSYWGGAVNQPQHF,TGTGCCAGCAGTTATTGGGGAGGGGCAGTAAATCAGCCCCAGCATTTT
.,TRBJ1-1,TRBV4-1,.,CASSQRWRAFF,TGCGCCAGCAGCCAGAGATGGAGAGCTTTCTTT
.,TRBJ1-6,TRBV3-1,.,CASQSVGQNNSPLHF,TGTGCCAGCCAATCTGTCGGGCAGAATAATTCACCCCTCCACTTT
.,TRBJ2-1,TRBV11-1,TRBD1,CASSWDRGPYNEQFF,TGTGCCAGCAGCTGGGACAGGGGGCCTTACAATGAGCAGTTCTTC
.,TRBJ1-3,TRBV11-1,.,CASSLIRQTDTIYF,TGTGCCAGCAGCTTAATCCGACAAACAGACACCATATATTTT
.,TRBJ1-1,TRBV29-1,.,CSGARQENTEAFF,TGCAGCGGCGCACGGCAGGAGAACACTGAAGCTTTCTTT
.,TRBJ2-1,TRBV11-3,.,CASSSRPGEGGEQFF,TGTGCCAGCAGCTCACGTCCGGGAGAGGGAGGTGAGCAGTTCTTC
.,TRBJ2-7,TRBV13,TRBD2,CASRGGRESYEQYF,TGTGCCAGCAGAGGAGGGAGGGAATCCTACGAGCAGTACTTC
.,TRBJ1-1,TRBV29-1,.,CSVAGGENTEAFF,TGCAGCGTTGCAGGAGGGGAGAACACTGAAGCTTTCTTT
.,TRBJ2-1,TRBV5-6,TRBD2,CASSISGRAAEQFF,TGTGCCAGCAGCATTAGCGGGAGGGCCGCTGAGCAGTTCTTC
.,TRBJ1-2,TRBV11-1,TRBD1,CASSLGDRVNGYTF,TGTGCCAGCAGCTTAGGAGACAGGGTTAATGGCTACACCTTC
few,TRBJ1-1,TRBV11-3,.,CASSLFEWGGSEAFF,TGTGCCAGCAGCTTATTTGAGTGGGGGGGGTCTGAAGCTTTCTTT
.,TRBJ2-3,TRBV4-2,.,CASSQLGYGADTQYF,TGTGCCAGCAGCCAATTAGGCTACGGGGCAGATACGCAGTATTTT
.,TRBJ2-7,TRBV11-3,.,CASSFGLGSNYEQYF,TGTGCCAGCAGTTTCGGACTCGGGAGTAATTACGAGCAGTACTTC
.,TRBJ2-7,TRBV18,.,CASSPPHEQYF,TGTGCCAGCTCCCCGCCCCACGAGCAGTACTTC
few,TRBJ2-5,TRBV11-3,TRBD2,CASSFGLAGEETQYF,TGTGCCAGCAGCTTCGGACTAGCGGGAGAAGAGACCCAGTACTTC
.,TRBJ1-1,TRBV5-1,.,CASSPGQLSMNTEAFF,TGCGCCAGCAGCCCAGGACAGTTATCTATGAACACTGAAGCTTTCTTT
.,TRBJ1-1,TRBV5-4,.,CASSLAGAYLNTEAFF,TGTGCCAGCAGCTTGGCAGGAGCCTATTTGAACACTGAAGCTTTCTTT
.,TRBJ2-1,TRBV18,TRBD2,CASSPLASGRVYNEQFF,TGTGCCAGCTCACCCCTGGCTAGCGGGAGGGTCTACAATGAGCAGTTCTTC
once,TRBJ2-2,TRBV29-1,.,CSVDWSGSGELFF,TGCAGCGTTGATTGGTCGGGATCCGGGGAGCTGTTTTTT
few,TRBJ1-1,TRBV4-1,.,CASSLRMTGENTEAFF,TGCGCCAGCAGCCTAAGAATGACAGGCGAGAACACTGAAGCTTTCTTT
once,TRBJ2-7,TRBV2,TRBD1,CARGQSSYEQYF,TGTGCCAGGGGACAGTCCTCATACGAGCAGTACTTC
.,TRBJ1-1,TRBV13,TRBD1,CASSQGQLMNTEAFF,TGTGCCAGCAGCCAGGGACAGCTCATGAACACTGAAGCTTTCTTT
few,TRBJ2-1,TRBV5-1,TRBD2,CASSLTSGRRTSYNEQFF,TGCGCCAGCAGCTTGACTAGCGGGAGGAGGACCTCCTACAATGAGCAGTTCTTC
.,TRBJ1-1,TRBV13,.,CASMYQGEAFF,TGTGCCAGCATGTACCAGGGTGAAGCTTTCTTT
few,TRBJ1-2,TRBV2,.,CASRAGTYGYTF,TGTGCCAGTAGGGCAGGGACATATGGCTACACCTTC
.,TRBJ1-3,TRBV28,.,CASSLSGNTIYF,TGTGCCAGCAGTTTAAGCGGAAACACCATATATTTT
.,TRBJ1-2,TRBV20-1,.,CSAPGQLPSWGYTF,TGCAGTGCTCCAGGTCAACTGCCATCTTGGGGCTACACCTTC
few,TRBJ1-1,TRBV11-3,.,CASSPPGAANTEAFF,TGTGCCAGCAGCCCCCCGGGTGCAGCGAACACTGAAGCTTTCTTT
few,TRBJ1-2,TRBV6-5,.,CASSYSRGGAYGYTF,TGTGCCAGCAGTTACTCGAGGGGGGGGGCCTATGGCTACACCTTC
.,TRBJ1-4,TRBV2,TRBD1,CASSEQGASNEKLFF,TGTGCCAGCAGTGAGCAGGGGGCATCTAATGAAAAACTGTTTTTT
.,TRBJ2-1,TRBV2,TRBD2,CASSKLAGLGNEQFF,TGTGCCAGCAGTAAACTAGCGGGGCTCGGCAATGAGCAGTTCTTC
.,TRBJ1-2,TRBV20-1,.,CSARETPAGGYTF,TGCAGTGCCAGAGAGACGCCGGCGGGAGGCTACACCTTC
.,TRBJ1-5,TRBV18,TRBD1,CASSRSIDRAGQPQHF,TGTGCCAGCTCAAGATCGATTGACAGGGCTGGTCAGCCCCAGCATTTT